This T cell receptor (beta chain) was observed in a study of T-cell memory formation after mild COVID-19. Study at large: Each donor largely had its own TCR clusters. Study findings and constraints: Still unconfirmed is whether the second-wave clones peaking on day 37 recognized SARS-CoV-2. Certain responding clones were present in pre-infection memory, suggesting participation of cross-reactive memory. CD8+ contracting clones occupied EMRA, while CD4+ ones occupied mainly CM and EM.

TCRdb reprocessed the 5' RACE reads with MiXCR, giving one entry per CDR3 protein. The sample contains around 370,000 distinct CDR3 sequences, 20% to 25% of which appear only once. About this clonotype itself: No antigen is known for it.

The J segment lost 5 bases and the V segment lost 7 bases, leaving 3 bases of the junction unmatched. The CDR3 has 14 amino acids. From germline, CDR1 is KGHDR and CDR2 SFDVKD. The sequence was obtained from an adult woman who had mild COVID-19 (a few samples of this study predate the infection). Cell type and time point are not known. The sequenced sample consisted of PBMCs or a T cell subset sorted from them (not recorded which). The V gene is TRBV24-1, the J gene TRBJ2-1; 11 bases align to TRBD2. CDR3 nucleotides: TGTGCCACCAGCCTAGCGGGAGGCCACAATGAGCAGTTCTTC. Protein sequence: CATSLAGGHNEQFF.